This T cell receptor (beta chain) emerged from a study of blood T cell repertoires in COVID-19 (TCRdb year 2020). As for the study more broadly: The collaborator samples originated in the United States, Italy and Spain and spanned the acute and convalescent phases of COVID-19. The prospective study material was composed of cDNA or gDNA derived from T cells, B-cell-depleted T cells, or PBMCs. Deeply sampled blood TCRbeta repertoires from subjects exposed to, actively infected with, or recovered from COVID-19 were included in the dataset. The repertoires were released in a freely available public database intended as a resource for research on the immune response to SARS-CoV-2. Samples came from the ongoing ImmuneRACE study (first 160 participants) plus 1,254 subjects from 6 global collaborators. The sample metadata nearly always contained a de-identified subject ID, COVID-19 status, age in years and sex. Where available, HLA class I and class II types were taken from metadata supplied by the sample provider and were not determined by assay-based typing.

Collaborating institutions collected whole blood in K2EDTA tubes following their own protocols. For TCRbeta analysis, collaborators shipped samples in one of three forms: frozen whole blood, isolated PBMCs, or DNA extracted from either of those sample types. From the germline V gene, CDR1 is ENHRY and CDR2 is SYGVKD. Between the V and J ends, shortened by 2 bases and 4 bases respectively, the junction contains 15 bases. The CDR3 numbers 16 residues from cysteine through phenylalanine. Only the CDR3 part of the read is kept: 48 bases, read in frame from the first base. TCRbeta CDR3 regions were amplified from genomic DNA using the immunoSEQ Assay, a bias-controlled multiplex PCR. For the original study's pipeline: Within the assay, amplification of reference gene primers was used to estimate how many nucleated cells each sample contained. To quantify the absolute abundance of each unique TCRbeta CDR3 rearrangement, sequence reads were collapsed and filtered. Productive Simpson clonality was computed per sample as the square root of Simpson's diversity index over productive rearrangements. The table was pulled from immuneACCESS by TCRdb, which kept in-frame rearrangements only. Such tables lose some clones; where checked, under half of the loss comes from unresolved V genes, and the rest has no known cause. The V and J calls and clone size are taken from that table; D and trimming were inferred from the DNA. The sample contains about 28,000 clones, 75% to 90% of them found a single time. The top ten clonotypes cover more than 5% of the sample.

What the work shows at the level of the full study, not this receptor alone: The quantity of clinical and demographic metadata differed by source and by participant and was supplied without curation.

On this clone itself: The target of this receptor is not known. Per-base qualities were not stored, and no clone one base away is much larger.

The sequenced material came from peripheral blood. The clonotype originates from a man in his sixties with active COVID-19. This chain is built from TRBV10-3 and TRBJ1-5; a tentative D call is TRBD1 (5 bases match). The CDR3 region has the sequence CAISETTGTENQPQHF. The base sequence is TGTGCCATCAGTGAGACGACCGGGACTGAGAATCAGCCCCAGCATTTT.